This TCR beta chain was recorded in a study of blood T cell repertoires in COVID-19. Data came from immunoSEQ multiplex PCR; TCRdb stores just in-frame clones and leaves some out. The table has about 54,000 clones, around 86% seen once. The V segment lost 3 bases and the J segment 7 bases; nucleotides outside the gene matches: 6. The germline V gene has CDR1 ENHRY and CDR2 SYGVKD. The CDR3 spans 15 residues. The chain carries TRBV10-3 and TRBJ1-4; 9 bases map to TRBD1. This TCR was recovered from a human donor in a cohort sampled during active COVID-19. The sample consisted of peripheral blood. CDR3 DNA: TGTGCCATCAGTGAAACGGACAGGGGAAGTGAAAAACTGTTTTTT. This gives the protein CAISETDRGSEKLFF.